Listed below are T cell receptor beta chains from one sample, sequenced in a study of blood T cell repertoires in COVID-19. The data were produced by immunoSEQ multiplex PCR, yet TCRdb's version contains in-frame clones alone and is incomplete. The table includes 57,000 or so clones, around four fifths detected once. The sequencing sample was made of peripheral blood. Source of these receptors: a man between 65 and 80 years old with acute or convalescent COVID-19. The CDR3 runs from the conserved cysteine through the conserved F or W. D genes are given only for firm matches. Rows may omit the clone size; those that give it use once, few, many or a size class.

J,V,D,size,DNA,CDR3
TRBJ1-5,TRBV28,NA,medium-sized,TGTGCCAGCACCCCGGGGGGGCGGAATCAGCCCCAGCATTTT,CASTPGGRNQPQHF
TRBJ2-7,TRBV11-3,NA,NA,TGTGCCAGCAGCTTAGACGGGCAGGGCAACGAGCAGTACTTC,CASSLDGQGNEQYF
TRBJ1-5,TRBV27,NA,NA,TGTGCCAGCAGTTTTGGGGAGGGTCGGCCCCAGCATTTT,CASSFGEGRPQHF
TRBJ1-1,TRBV10-3,NA,NA,TGTGCCACCCGAGGGGGTCTGAACACTGAAGCTTTCTTT,CATRGGLNTEAFF
TRBJ2-5,TRBV5-1,TRBD2,NA,TGCGCCAGCAGCTCGGGGGGGCAAGAGACCCAGTACTTC,CASSSGGQETQYF
TRBJ1-4,TRBV5-1,NA,NA,TGCGCCAGCAGCTCGTCAGGGGATGAAAAACTGTTTTTT,CASSSSGDEKLFF
TRBJ1-1,TRBV23-1,NA,NA,TGCGCCAGCAGTCAGACCAGGGTCCGCACTGAAGCTTTCTTT,CASSQTRVRTEAFF
TRBJ1-6,TRBV18,NA,few,TGTGCCAGCTCACCATCAGGGGAGACTTCACCCCTCCACTTT,CASSPSGETSPLHF
TRBJ2-3,TRBV6-1,TRBD2,NA,TGTGCCAGCAGTGAAACAGCGGGGTCCACAGATACGCAGTATTTT,CASSETAGSTDTQYF
TRBJ2-1,TRBV29-1,TRBD1,NA,TGCAGCGGCTACTCCGGGACAGCAATATACAATGAGCAGTTCTTC,CSGYSGTAIYNEQFF
TRBJ2-5,TRBV5-1,TRBD1,few,TGCGCCAGCAGCCCCGGGACAGGGGTAGAGACCCAGTACTTC,CASSPGTGVETQYF
TRBJ2-7,TRBV3-1/TRBV3-2,NA,NA,TGTGCCAGCAGCCAATACGAAGGAGCGTGGGAGCAGTACTTC,CASSQYEGAWEQYF
TRBJ2-7,TRBV3-1/TRBV3-2,NA,NA,TGTGCCAGCAGCCAAGGCGGAGGCGAGCAGTACTTC,CASSQGGGEQYF
TRBJ2-2,TRBV9,NA,NA,TGTGCCAGCAGCGTAGACAAGTTCGGGGAGCTGTTTTTT,CASSVDKFGELFF
TRBJ2-1,TRBV6-1,NA,NA,TGTGCCAGCAGTGCGCCTTTCGGTAGCTCCTACAATGAGCAGTTCTTC,CASSAPFGSSYNEQFF
TRBJ2-2,TRBV6-5,TRBD1,few,TGTGCCAGCAGTTACGGGACAGGAAACACCGGGGAGCTGTTTTTT,CASSYGTGNTGELFF
TRBJ1-4,TRBV9,TRBD1,NA,TGTGCCAGCAGCCCCCCCGGGACAGCTAATGAAAAACTGTTTTTT,CASSPPGTANEKLFF
TRBJ2-7,TRBV5-8,TRBD1,NA,TGTGCCAGCAGCTTGGAGGGGGCAGGTCGGGGCGAGCAGTACTTC,CASSLEGAGRGEQYF
TRBJ2-4,TRBV5-4,NA,NA,TGTGCCAGCAGCTTGGCAGGGTATAATGACATTCAGTACTTC,CASSLAGYNDIQYF
TRBJ2-6,TRBV14,NA,NA,TGTGCCAGCAGCCAAGATTTGGGGGACACCCTCAACGTCCTGACTTTC,CASSQDLGDTLNVLTF
TRBJ2-5,TRBV19,NA,NA,TGTGCCACCGCCCTTGGACCGGGGGGCCAAGGGACCCAGTACTTC,CATALGPGGQGTQYF
TRBJ2-1,TRBV28,TRBD1,NA,TGTGCCAGCAGTCCGAGCACAGGGGCCCTACGGGTGCAGTTCTTC,CASSPSTGALRVQFF
TRBJ1-2,TRBV6-5,TRBD1,once,TGTGCCGCCCGACAGGGGGTCAATTATGGCTACACCTTC,CAARQGVNYGYTF
TRBJ2-6,TRBV5-6,TRBD1,NA,TGTGCCAGCAGCTTGGGGCAGGGGGCTGGGGCCAACGTCCTGACTTTC,CASSLGQGAGANVLTF